Listed below are T cell receptor beta chains from one sample, sequenced in a study of T-cell reconstitution after alpha-beta-depleted transplantation in children. TCRdb recomputed calls from the PCR reads with MiXCR, one row per CDR3 protein. Found here are 750,000 to 950,000 distinct CDR3 sequences, less than 20% of them singletons; the top ten hold 5%. This specimen consisted of PBMCs, mostly from graft donor cells, obtained 360 days after TCRalphabeta/CD19-depleted stem cell transplant. The receptor set was obtained from a male patient under 18 who had a stem cell transplant for acute lymphoblastic leukemia, so the T cells may come from the graft donor. Each CDR3 is given with its conserved first and last residue. D genes are given only for firm matches. A clone size is listed for some rows: how often the clone was seen (once, few, many), or a class if it is expanded.

clone size: many; J gene: TRBJ2-1; V gene: TRBV10-1; D gene: TRBD2; CDR3 DNA: TGCGCCAGCAGTGAGAGATTTTTCGTTAGCGGGAAGTACAATGAGCAGTTCTTC; CDR3 protein: CASSERFFVSGKYNEQFF
clone size: .; J gene: TRBJ2-5; V gene: TRBV7-6; D gene: TRBD1; CDR3 DNA: TGTGCCAGCTCAAACAGGGGGCCCCGTTGGCGGGAGACCCAGTACTTC; CDR3 protein: CASSNRGPRWRETQYF
clone size: many; J gene: TRBJ2-7; V gene: TRBV3-1; D gene: TRBD2; CDR3 DNA: TGTGCCAGCAGCCAACTAGCGGCCTACGAGCAGTACTTC; CDR3 protein: CASSQLAAYEQYF
clone size: few; J gene: TRBJ2-7; V gene: TRBV4-1; D gene: .; CDR3 DNA: TGCGCCAGCAGCCACCTCATAATCTCCTACGAGCAGTACTTC; CDR3 protein: CASSHLIISYEQYF
clone size: .; J gene: TRBJ2-7; V gene: TRBV4-2; D gene: TRBD2; CDR3 DNA: TGTGCCAGCAGCCAAGAAGGAGCGGGGAGTGCCTACGAGCAGTACTTC; CDR3 protein: CASSQEGAGSAYEQYF
clone size: few; J gene: TRBJ1-5; V gene: TRBV3-1; D gene: .; CDR3 DNA: TGTGCCAGCAGCCAAGAGGGCAGGGAGGTCGTGTGG; CDR3 protein: CASSQEGREVVW
clone size: .; J gene: TRBJ2-7; V gene: TRBV4-1; D gene: .; CDR3 DNA: TGCGCCAGCAGCCCCTACGGGGGCCCCACCTACGAGCAGTACTTC; CDR3 protein: CASSPYGGPTYEQYF
clone size: .; J gene: TRBJ2-7; V gene: TRBV21-1; D gene: .; CDR3 DNA: TGTGCCAGTTCGACTAGCGTACCCTACGAGCAGTACTTC; CDR3 protein: CASSTSVPYEQYF
clone size: .; J gene: TRBJ2-7; V gene: TRBV9; D gene: TRBD2; CDR3 DNA: TGTGCCAGCAGCGTAGACGGGACTAGAGCCTACGAGCAGTACTTC; CDR3 protein: CASSVDGTRAYEQYF
clone size: many; J gene: TRBJ2-6; V gene: TRBV20-1; D gene: .; CDR3 DNA: TGCAGTGCTAGGTCGGCCGTTCCCTCTGGGGCCAACGTCCTGACTTTC; CDR3 protein: CSARSAVPSGANVLTF
clone size: .; J gene: TRBJ2-3; V gene: TRBV21-1; D gene: .; CDR3 DNA: TGTGCCAGCAGCAAATCCAGAGACATTAGCACAGATACGCAGTATTTT; CDR3 protein: CASSKSRDISTDTQYF
clone size: .; J gene: TRBJ2-1; V gene: TRBV11-2; D gene: .; CDR3 DNA: TGTGCCAGCAGCTTATTTCCTACCCCCAATGAGCAGTTCTTC; CDR3 protein: CASSLFPTPNEQFF
clone size: many; J gene: TRBJ2-1; V gene: TRBV12-3/TRBV12-4; D gene: .; CDR3 DNA: TGTGCCAGCAGGACAGACCGGACAGTGGGGCACAATGAGCAGTTCTTC; CDR3 protein: CASRTDRTVGHNEQFF
clone size: many; J gene: TRBJ2-1; V gene: TRBV20-1; D gene: .; CDR3 DNA: TGCAGTGCTAGAGAACCGGGCTACAATGAGCAGTTCTTC; CDR3 protein: CSAREPGYNEQFF
clone size: few; J gene: TRBJ2-7; V gene: TRBV5-4; D gene: TRBD2; CDR3 DNA: TGTGCCAGCAGCCTGGAGGTGGGACTAGGGGCTTCCGAGCAGTACTTC; CDR3 protein: CASSLEVGLGASEQYF
clone size: few; J gene: TRBJ2-1; V gene: TRBV28; D gene: TRBD1; CDR3 DNA: TGTGCCAGCAGATTTGTAGACAGGGGTTCCTACAATGAGCAGTTCTTC; CDR3 protein: CASRFVDRGSYNEQFF
clone size: .; J gene: TRBJ2-5; V gene: TRBV7-7; D gene: .; CDR3 DNA: TGTGCCAGCAGCCCTCTGACGGGACGGCGAGAGACCCAGTACTTC; CDR3 protein: CASSPLTGRRETQYF
clone size: .; J gene: TRBJ2-1; V gene: TRBV20-1; D gene: TRBD2; CDR3 DNA: TGCAGTGCTCCCCGACTAGCCCGTAGGGGAAATGAGCAGTTCTTC; CDR3 protein: CSAPRLARRGNEQFF
clone size: few; J gene: TRBJ2-1; V gene: TRBV3-1; D gene: TRBD1; CDR3 DNA: TGTGCCAGCAGCGACGGGACAGGGTATGAGCAGTTCTTC; CDR3 protein: CASSDGTGYEQFF
clone size: few; J gene: TRBJ2-3; V gene: TRBV7-9; D gene: .; CDR3 DNA: TGTGCCAGCACTCGAGCGGGCGGAGGAACAGATACGCAGTATTTT; CDR3 protein: CASTRAGGGTDTQYF
clone size: .; J gene: TRBJ1-6; V gene: TRBV7-9; D gene: TRBD1; CDR3 DNA: TGTGCCAGCAGCACGGACAGGTTCGGATCACCCCTCCACTTT; CDR3 protein: CASSTDRFGSPLHF
clone size: .; J gene: TRBJ1-2; V gene: TRBV20-1; D gene: TRBD1; CDR3 DNA: TGCAGTGCTACCAGGGGGCTCAACTATGGCTACACCTTC; CDR3 protein: CSATRGLNYGYTF
clone size: few; J gene: TRBJ2-5; V gene: TRBV5-1; D gene: TRBD1; CDR3 DNA: TGCGCCAGCAGTCCCGGGACAGGGTTCCTGGGAGAGACCCAGTACTTC; CDR3 protein: CASSPGTGFLGETQYF
clone size: .; J gene: TRBJ2-5; V gene: TRBV27; D gene: TRBD1; CDR3 DNA: TGTGCCAGCAGCAGGCCGGGACAGGGTCGGTCCCAGTACTTC; CDR3 protein: CASSRPGQGRSQYF
clone size: many; J gene: TRBJ2-2; V gene: TRBV5-1; D gene: TRBD2; CDR3 DNA: TGCGCCAGCAGCTTGGGACTAGCAATCCGCGGGGAGCTGTTTTTT; CDR3 protein: CASSLGLAIRGELFF
clone size: few; J gene: TRBJ2-4; V gene: TRBV12-3/TRBV12-4; D gene: .; CDR3 DNA: TGTGCCAGCAGTTTTCGGCAGGGGATGGCCAAAAACATTCAGTACTTC; CDR3 protein: CASSFRQGMAKNIQYF
clone size: .; J gene: TRBJ2-7; V gene: TRBV20-1; D gene: .; CDR3 DNA: TGCAGTGCTATTTCCGGGACGGTGCTCGAGCAGTACTTC; CDR3 protein: CSAISGTVLEQYF